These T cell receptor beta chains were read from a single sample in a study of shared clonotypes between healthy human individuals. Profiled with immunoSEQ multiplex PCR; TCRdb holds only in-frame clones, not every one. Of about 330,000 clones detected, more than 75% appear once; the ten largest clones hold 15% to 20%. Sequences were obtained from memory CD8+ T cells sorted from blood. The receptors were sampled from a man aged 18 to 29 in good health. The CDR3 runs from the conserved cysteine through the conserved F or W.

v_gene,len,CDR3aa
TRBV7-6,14,CASHSGGLGETQYF
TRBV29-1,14,CSVDYLGVVTEAFF
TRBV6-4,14,CASSGGAGGDTQYF
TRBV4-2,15,CASSQNRDGQETQYF
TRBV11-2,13,CASSLEPAYEQYF
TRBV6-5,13,CASSLSGTTEAFF
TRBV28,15,CASREDRGRFYGYTF
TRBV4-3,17,CASSQDMASVGTDTQYF
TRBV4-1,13,CASSPTGGSEQYF
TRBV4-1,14,CASSKLGLEVEQFF
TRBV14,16,CASSQDETGNTGELFF
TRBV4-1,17,CASSQESVGTGTYEQYF
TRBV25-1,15,CASSQTDRGSYEQYF
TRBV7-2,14,CASSANWLREKLFF
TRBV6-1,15,CASRPGTGSTGELFF
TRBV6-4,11,CASSGAGELFF
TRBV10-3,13,CAISESGSSEAFF
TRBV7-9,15,CASSSRDGPSYEQYF
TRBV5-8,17,CASSLDGRSGDNSPLHF
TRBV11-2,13,CASSFDRSYEQYF
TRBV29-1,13,CSAEVGGSHEQYF
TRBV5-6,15,CASSLDPGVPYEQYF
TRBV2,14,CASSEYGYKYEQYF
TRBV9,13,CASSTSDGYEQYF
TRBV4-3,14,CASSPPGPNEKLFF
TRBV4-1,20,CASSQDYRFGWARTTDTQYF
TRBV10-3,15,CAISESQGTPAEAFF
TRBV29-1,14,CSVWDRGAKNIQYF
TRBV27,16,CASSPEWTGAIYEQYF
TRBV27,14,CASSLQGSNQPQHF
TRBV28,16,CASSSPVTSGEETQYF
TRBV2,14,CASSEAGGTYEQYF
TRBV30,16,CAWSDERGGYTGELFF
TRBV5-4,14,CASSQIGTGDSYTF
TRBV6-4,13,CASSEEDGNEQFF
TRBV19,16,CASSITGTDANYGYTF
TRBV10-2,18,CASSPNLDGGLPYNEQFF
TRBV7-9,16,CASSLSLGITGVEQYF
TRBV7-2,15,CASSLVGGPPDTQYF
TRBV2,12,CAGSGINTEAFF
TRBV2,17,CASSDPTSGSSTDTQYF
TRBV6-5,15,CASSYRASVLDEQFF
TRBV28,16,CASSLGANLRTDTQYF
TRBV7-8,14,CASSLMRGTYGYTF
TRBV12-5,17,CASGFTRGPASTDTQYF
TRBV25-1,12,CASNQGDYGYTF
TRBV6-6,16,CASSYSGPDRGETQYF
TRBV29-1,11,CSVPSGTEAFF
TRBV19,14,CASSIRDSNQPQHF